A selection of T cell receptor beta chains follows, all from one sample in a study of T cell repertoires in cytomegalovirus infection. MiXCR, run by TCRdb on the reads, gives a single entry per CDR3 protein. The profile shows about 260,000 distinct CDR3 sequences, less than 9.5% of them singletons. Specimen: PBMCs. The source of these receptors is a human donor in good health (CMV status not recorded). Some clones in this sample may be carry-over from other donors' samples. Each CDR3 is given with its conserved first and last residue. D genes are given only for firm matches. Clone size, where shown, is once, few, many, or a class for clones that have expanded.

D gene,clone size,J gene,V gene,CDR3 DNA,CDR3 protein
TRBD2,many,TRBJ2-3,TRBV14,TGTGCCAGCAGCCAAAATCCCGGGGGGAGAGTCACAGATACGCAGTATTTT,CASSQNPGGRVTDTQYF
-,-,TRBJ1-2,TRBV9,TGTGCCAGCAGCGGGGGAGTCGTGGGCTCCTATGGCTACACCTTC,CASSGGVVGSYGYTF
-,many,TRBJ2-7,TRBV25-1,TGTGCCAGCAATGCCGACAGGCCCTCCTACGAGCAGTACTTC,CASNADRPSYEQYF
-,many,TRBJ2-7,TRBV7-2,TGTGCCAGCAGCTTATCGTGGGACAACTACGAGCAGTACTTC,CASSLSWDNYEQYF
-,many,TRBJ1-5,TRBV11-1,TGTGCCAGCAGCGGGTCTGCTCATCAGCCCCAGCATTTT,CASSGSAHQPQHF
-,many,TRBJ2-1,TRBV7-2,TGTGCCAGCAGCTACCAACAGGGTGGGGGTTTCAATGAGCAGTTCTTC,CASSYQQGGGFNEQFF
TRBD2,-,TRBJ2-3,TRBV7-3,TGTGCCAGCAGCTCCCTAGCGGGGGGACCTTCTAGCACAGATACGCAGTATTTT,CASSSLAGGPSSTDTQYF
-,many,TRBJ2-3,TRBV28,TGTGCCAGCAGTTTATTACGGGGCGCTGGCACAGATACGCAGTATTTT,CASSLLRGAGTDTQYF
-,few,TRBJ2-3,TRBV7-9,TGTGCTAGCAGCCCACAGGGTACTGTGGATACGCAGTATTTT,CASSPQGTVDTQYF
-,-,TRBJ2-5,TRBV7-2,TGTGCCAGCGGCGAGCGAGGAGAGACCCAGTACTTC,CASGERGETQYF
TRBD1,-,TRBJ1-5,TRBV7-2,TGTGCCAGCAGCTGGGGACAGGGTAGCCATCAGCCCCAGCATTTT,CASSWGQGSHQPQHF
-,many,TRBJ1-4,TRBV28,TGTGCCAGCAGCAGGGGTGAAAAACTGTTTTTT,CASSRGEKLFF
TRBD2,few,TRBJ2-5,TRBV12-3/TRBV12-4,TGTGCCAGCAACCTTAATAGCGGGAGGGCTAGAGAGACCCAGTACTTC,CASNLNSGRARETQYF
-,few,TRBJ1-6,TRBV12-3/TRBV12-4,TGTGCCAGCAGTTTGAAGGGGAATTCACCCCTCCACTTT,CASSLKGNSPLHF
-,-,TRBJ2-3,TRBV7-9,TGTGCCAGCAGCTTAGGCTGGGCAGGCACAGATACGCAGTATTTT,CASSLGWAGTDTQYF
-,many,TRBJ1-5,TRBV7-2,TGTGCCAGCAGCGCCGGGAGAAGCAATCAGCCCCAGCATTTT,CASSAGRSNQPQHF
TRBD1,-,TRBJ1-4,TRBV6-1,TGTGCCAGCGCCCGGGACAGGGCAGAAAAACTGTTTTTT,CASARDRAEKLFF
-,few,TRBJ2-6,TRBV7-8,TGTGCCAGCAGCTTAGGGATCAGGGTTTCTGGGGCCAACGTCCTGACTTTC,CASSLGIRVSGANVLTF
-,many,TRBJ1-4,TRBV7-2,TGTGCCAGCAGCGTCGCTGGGCCGGGTAATGAAAAACTGTTTTTT,CASSVAGPGNEKLFF
-,many,TRBJ2-4,TRBV7-2,TGTGCCAGCAGCTTAAGCTCTGGGGTAAAAAACATTCAGTACTTC,CASSLSSGVKNIQYF
TRBD2,many,TRBJ2-7,TRBV7-2,TGTGCCAGCAGCTCCGGACTAGCGGGAAACGAGCAGTACTTC,CASSSGLAGNEQYF
-,-,TRBJ2-7,TRBV20-1,TGCAGTGCTAGGGACGGGCGAACGGTCTACGAGCAGTACTTC,CSARDGRTVYEQYF
-,many,TRBJ2-3,TRBV29-1,TGCAGCGTCTCGGGGGGCACAGATACGCAGTATTTT,CSVSGGTDTQYF
TRBD1,many,TRBJ1-5,TRBV5-6,TGTGCCAGCAGCTCTGGAGGACAGGGGGAGGGTCAGCCCCAGCATTTT,CASSSGGQGEGQPQHF
-,few,TRBJ2-5,TRBV28,TGTGCCAGCAACCCCGGGGGAGAGACCCAGTACTTC,CASNPGGETQYF
-,few,TRBJ2-3,TRBV28,TGTGCCAGCAGTTATATTATGGATACGCAGTATTTT,CASSYIMDTQYF
TRBD2,few,TRBJ2-7,TRBV7-9,TGTGCCAGCAGCACAACTAGCGGAAACACCTACGAGCAGTACTTC,CASSTTSGNTYEQYF
TRBD1,few,TRBJ2-2,TRBV7-6,TGTGCCAGCAGCTTCCCCCCGAGACAGGGGAACACCGGGGAGCTGTTTTTT,CASSFPPRQGNTGELFF
-,many,TRBJ2-1,TRBV14,TGTGCCAGCAGCCCGGGGACTTACAATGAGCAGTTCTTC,CASSPGTYNEQFF
-,many,TRBJ2-3,TRBV24-1,TGTGCCACCAGTGACCGGGACAAAGCAGATACGCAGTATTTT,CATSDRDKADTQYF
TRBD2,many,TRBJ2-1,TRBV20-1,TGCAGTGCTAGAGATGGACTAGCGGGAGGCCTCTCCTACAATGAGCAGTTCTTC,CSARDGLAGGLSYNEQFF
-,many,TRBJ1-5,TRBV7-2,TGTGCCAGCAGCTTTATGGGTAGCAATCAGCCCCAGCATTTT,CASSFMGSNQPQHF
-,few,TRBJ1-4,TRBV15,TGTGCCACCAGCAGAGATCTGGCGGGGGGCGCGAAGCCCCTTAATGAAAAACTGTTTTTT,CATSRDLAGGAKPLNEKLFF
-,many,TRBJ2-2,TRBV7-2,TGTGCCAGCAGCTTAGGGATCGGGGAGCTGTTTTTT,CASSLGIGELFF
TRBD1,many,TRBJ1-6,TRBV7-2,TGTGCCAGCAGCATCAGACAGGGAGATAATTCACCCCTCCACTTT,CASSIRQGDNSPLHF
TRBD1,many,TRBJ1-5,TRBV12-3/TRBV12-4,TGTGCCAGCAGTCAGACAGGGGGCAGTCAGCCCCAGCATTTT,CASSQTGGSQPQHF
-,few,TRBJ2-3,TRBV20-1,TGCAGTGCTAGAATGCTATCCGGGACTGGGCGGGATACGCAGTATTTT,CSARMLSGTGRDTQYF
-,few,TRBJ2-5,TRBV29-1,TGCAGCGTTGCCGAGAGGGGAGAGACCCAGTACTTC,CSVAERGETQYF
TRBD1,many,TRBJ2-7,TRBV5-6,TGTGCCAGCAGCTCCCCAGGGGGCAGAAACTCCTACGAGCAGTACTTC,CASSSPGGRNSYEQYF
-,-,TRBJ2-7,TRBV20-1,TGCAGTGCTAGGCCCGTGGGGCTCGAGCAGTACTTC,CSARPVGLEQYF
-,many,TRBJ2-7,TRBV7-2,TGTGCCAGCAGCTTAGCGGGAAAGGTTACAGGGCTCTCCTACGAGCAGTACTTC,CASSLAGKVTGLSYEQYF
TRBD1,many,TRBJ1-5,TRBV28,TGTGCCAGCAGATGGACAGGGAGCAATCAGCCCCAGCATTTT,CASRWTGSNQPQHF
-,many,TRBJ2-7,TRBV6-2/TRBV6-3,TGTGCCAGCAGTTACTACGGGGACATGGGGGCCCTAAACGTCGGGACCTACGAGCAGTACTTC,CASSYYGDMGALNVGTYEQYF
TRBD2,few,TRBJ2-3,TRBV4-1,TGCGCCAGCAGCCAAGACCTAGCGGGAGGGCTCGCATCATCTACGCAGTATTTT,CASSQDLAGGLASSTQYF
TRBD2,many,TRBJ2-1,TRBV7-2,TGTGCCAGCAGCTCCCAGACTAGCGGGCAGGGGGTCTACAATGAGCAGTTCTTC,CASSSQTSGQGVYNEQFF
-,many,TRBJ2-5,TRBV7-2,TGTGCCAGCAGCCCCTCGCGTGGGGGCCAAGAGACCCAGTACTTC,CASSPSRGGQETQYF
-,many,TRBJ1-1,TRBV11-1,TGTGCCAGCAGTTCACGCAGCAGGAACACTGAAGCTTTCTTT,CASSSRSRNTEAFF
TRBD1,many,TRBJ1-1,TRBV7-2,TGTGCCAGCATCCAACAGGGGGCGCCGACTGAAGCTTTCTTT,CASIQQGAPTEAFF
-,many,TRBJ1-5,TRBV28,TGTGCCAGCAGTTTAGGGGCCAGGGTCAATCAGCCCCAGCATTTT,CASSLGARVNQPQHF
-,many,TRBJ2-5,TRBV7-2,TGTGCCAGCAGCCCGCGCCCCCCAGAGACCCAGTACTTC,CASSPRPPETQYF
-,few,TRBJ1-2,TRBV20-1,TGCAGTGCCCGACGGTCTGAGTATGGCTACACCTTC,CSARRSEYGYTF
-,many,TRBJ1-5,TRBV28,TGTGCCAGCAGTTTTTCACTCAATCAGCCCCAGCATTTT,CASSFSLNQPQHF
-,many,TRBJ1-3,TRBV6-1,TGTGCCAGCAGATTTGACACCCTCTCTGGAAACACCATATATTTT,CASRFDTLSGNTIYF
-,many,TRBJ1-2,TRBV6-5,TGTGCCAGCACCCCATTAGGGGGGAACTATGGCTACACCTTC,CASTPLGGNYGYTF
-,many,TRBJ2-2,TRBV14,TGTGCCAGCAGCCATATGATCCAAATAGAAACCGGGGAGCTGTTTTTT,CASSHMIQIETGELFF
TRBD1,-,TRBJ2-1,TRBV4-2,TGTGCCAGCAGCCGGTCGGGACAGGGGCAATTAGGGAATGAGCAGTTCTTC,CASSRSGQGQLGNEQFF
TRBD2,few,TRBJ2-1,TRBV19,TGTGCCAGTAGTATAGTGCGTCTAGCGGGAGAAAAGAATGAGCAGTTCTTC,CASSIVRLAGEKNEQFF
TRBD1,many,TRBJ2-6,TRBV19,TGTGCCAGTAGTACCACCGGGACAGGCCTCTCTGGGGCCAACGTCCTGACTTTC,CASSTTGTGLSGANVLTF
-,-,TRBJ1-2,TRBV5-4,TGTGCCAGCAGCTTGGACGGACAGCCCGGCTATGGCTACACCTTC,CASSLDGQPGYGYTF
-,few,TRBJ2-5,TRBV19,TGTGCCAGTAGAATGACACCGGCGGAGACCCAGTACTTC,CASRMTPAETQYF